This TCR beta chain was recovered during a study of blood T cell repertoires in COVID-19. Assignments of participants to cohorts depended upon their own reported clinical history. This CDR3 has 13 residues. Deletions cut 0 bases from V and 5 bases from J, with 7 bases between. Germline V gives CDR1 MRHNA, CDR2 SNTAGT. Data came from immunoSEQ multiplex PCR; TCRdb stores just in-frame clones and leaves some out. The sample comprises over 200,000 clones, about 90% of which are singletons, and 9.5% to 14% rests with the top ten. Sequenced: PBMCs or T cells enriched from blood (not recorded which). V is TRBV6-4 and J is TRBJ1-2; D gene uncertain. This sequence originates from a man aged 25-40 years who had recovered from COVID-19. CDR3 nucleotides: TGTGCCAGCAGTGACTCGGCGGGTTATGGCTACACCTTC. Translating gives CASSDSAGYGYTF.